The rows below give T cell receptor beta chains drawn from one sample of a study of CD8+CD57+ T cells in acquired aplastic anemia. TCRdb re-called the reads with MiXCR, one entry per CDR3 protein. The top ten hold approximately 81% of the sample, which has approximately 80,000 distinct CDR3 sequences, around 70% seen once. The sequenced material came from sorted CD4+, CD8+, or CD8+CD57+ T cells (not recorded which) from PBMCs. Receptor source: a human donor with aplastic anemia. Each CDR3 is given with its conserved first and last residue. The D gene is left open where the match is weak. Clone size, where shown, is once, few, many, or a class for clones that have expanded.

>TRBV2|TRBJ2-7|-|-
TGTGCCAGCAGTACGGGCCGGGACTTTGCGACCTACGAGCAGTACTTC
CASSTGRDFATYEQYF
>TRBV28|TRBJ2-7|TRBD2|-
TGTGCCAGCAGTTTTCGGGGGGGCGAGCAGTACTTC
CASSFRGGEQYF
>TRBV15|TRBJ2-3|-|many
TGTGCCACCAGCGTTGGGGGCACAGATACGCAGTATTTT
CATSVGGTDTQYF
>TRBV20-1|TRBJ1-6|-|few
TGCAGTGCGCGGCAGGGGAATTCACCCCTCCACTTT
CSARQGNSPLHF
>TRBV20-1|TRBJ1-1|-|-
TGCAGTGCTAGAGGTGCGGCTGAAGCTTTCTTT
CSARGAAEAFF
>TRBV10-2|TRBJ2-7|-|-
TGCGCCAGCAGTGAAGGCAGGGTAAGCGAGCAGTACTTC
CASSEGRVSEQYF
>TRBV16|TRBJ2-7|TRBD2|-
TGTGCCAGCAGCCATTTTGCTAGCGGGAGAAAAGGGGCCTACGAGCAGTACTTC
CASSHFASGRKGAYEQYF
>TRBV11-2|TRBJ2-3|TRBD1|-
TGTGCCAGCAGCCTTCTCGGACAGGTCACAGATACGCAGTATTTT
CASSLLGQVTDTQYF
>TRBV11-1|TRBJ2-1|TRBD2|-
TGTGCCGTCCTCGAAGGCGGGAGGGCCGAGTTAGGTGAGCAGTCCTTC
CAVLEGGRAELGEQSF
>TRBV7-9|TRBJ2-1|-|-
TGTGCCAGCAGCCCTGTGTTGGGTGAGCAGTTCTTC
CASSPVLGEQFF
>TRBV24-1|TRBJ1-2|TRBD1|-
TGTGCCACCAGTGATATAGGGACAGGGGGCTTTAGCTATGGCTACACCTTC
CATSDIGTGGFSYGYTF
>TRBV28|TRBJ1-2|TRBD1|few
TGTGCCAGCAGTTCGGGGACAGGCGGCTACACCTTC
CASSSGTGGYTF
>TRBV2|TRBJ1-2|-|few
TGTGCCAGCAGACAGGGTGCCTATGGCTACACCTTC
CASRQGAYGYTF
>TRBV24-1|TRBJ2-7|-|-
TGTGCCACCAGTGCCGAAGGGAGCTCCTACGAGCAGTACTTC
CATSAEGSSYEQYF
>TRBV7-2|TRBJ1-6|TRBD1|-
TGTGCCAGCAGCTTATGGGTACCGAGACAGGGATCTTCACCCCTCCACTTT
CASSLWVPRQGSSPLHF
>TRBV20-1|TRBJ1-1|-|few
TGCAGTGCTAGAGGCCTGACGAACACTGAAGCTTTCTTT
CSARGLTNTEAFF
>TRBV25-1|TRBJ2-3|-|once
TGTGCCAGCAGTATCTCTAGCACAGATACGCAGTATTTT
CASSISSTDTQYF